The 18 T cell receptor beta chains presented below share a single source sample, sequenced in a study of technical replicates of blood from a handful of donors. Method: immunoSEQ multiplex PCR; TCRdb's copy keeps in-frame clones and lacks some. The sample records approximately 70,000 clones, about 94% being singletons. Specimen: T cells isolated from PBMCs. The receptor source for this set is a human donor in good health.

V gene TRBV27 combines with J gene TRBJ1-2, with D possibly matching TRBD1 (5 bases). Looked up from germline, CDR1 is MNHEY and CDR2 is SMNVEV (reference sequence). CDR3 size: 13 residues. V lost 6 bases to trimming and J lost 4 bases, with 12 bases between them. As DNA, the CDR3 is TGTGCCAGCAGCCGCAGGGTCTCCTATGGCTACACCTTC. This translates into CASSRRVSYGYTF.

This chain connects TRBV9 to TRBJ2-3; 11 bases fit TRBD2. The germline V gene has CDR1 SGDLS and CDR2 YYNGEE. There are 18 residues in the CDR3. V was pared by 3 bases and J by 1 base, with 10 bases of the junction left unmatched. The CDR3 sequence: CASSALAGVSSGTDTQYF. CDR3 DNA sequence: TGTGCCAGCAGCGCACTAGCGGGAGTGTCCTCTGGCACAGATACGCAGTATTTT.

The CDR3 DNA reads TGCAGTGTCAGGGGTAATACCGAGCAGTACTTC. Translation: CSVRGNTEQYF. The chain has TRBV20-1 and TRBJ2-7, with D possibly matching TRBD1 (6 bases). Germline lookup yields CDR1 DFQATT and CDR2 SNEGSKA (reference sequence). V was cut by 7 bases and J by 6 bases, with 13 bases left in between. CDR3 length: 11 amino acids.

The CDR3 DNA reads TGTGCCAGCAAACAGGACTCCTACGAGCAGTACTTC. Protein sequence: CASKQDSYEQYF. This chain joins TRBV25-1 and TRBJ2-7; possibly TRBD1 for D (5 bases). Germline CDR1 MGHDK, CDR2 SYGVNS. Deletions cut 7 bases from V and 0 bases from J, with 7 bases between. The CDR3 totals 12 residues.

This clone was seen once. This chain connects TRBV11-3 to TRBJ2-1, with D uncertain. Germline V gene lookup returns CDR1 SGHNT and CDR2 YENEEA. V was shortened by 1 base and J by 5 bases, with 15 bases between the two germline ends. CDR3 length equals 16 residues. For the CDR3, the DNA is TGTGCCAGCAGCTTAGTGGCCGGATGGAGCCACAATGAGCAGTTCTTC. Translating it yields CASSLVAGWSHNEQFF.

The rearrangement links TRBV6-6 to TRBJ1-3, with D perhaps TRBD1 (6 bases). Trimming cost V 5 bases and J 2 bases, with 13 bases left between them. The CDR3 runs to 15 residues. Germline assignment: CDR1 MNHNY and CDR2 SVGAGI (reference sequence). This chain's CDR3 is CASSIQGIAGNTIYF. In nucleotides, the CDR3 is TGTGCCAGCAGTATCCAGGGGATCGCTGGAAACACCATATATTTT.

V usage is TRBV30 and J usage is TRBJ2-7; 8 bases line up with TRBD2. The germline V gene has CDR1 GTSNPN and CDR2 SVGIG (reference sequence). V was clipped by 3 bases and J by 2 bases; unmatched bases: 9. The CDR3 has 15 amino acids. The CDR3 DNA is TGTGCCTGGAGACCTCTTGGTAGCGGGACCTACGAGCAGTACTTC. Translation: CAWRPLGSGTYEQYF.

This chain joins TRBV5-4 and TRBJ2-3; 9 bases are shared with TRBD1. The CDR3 has 15 residues. The V gene end was trimmed by 0 bases and the J gene end by 4 bases; junction bases not matched to a gene: 3. Germline CDR1 is SGHNT and CDR2 is YYREEE (reference sequence). CDR3 amino acids: CASSLVGTGSDTQYF. CDR3 DNA sequence: TGTGCCAGCAGCTTGGTGGGGACAGGGTCAGATACGCAGTATTTT.

The rearrangement joins TRBV2 to TRBJ1-1; D is undetermined. The V and J ends lost 5 bases and 2 bases respectively, with 9 bases between them. From germline, CDR1 is SNHLY and CDR2 FYNNEI. This CDR3 has 13 amino acids. The CDR3 nucleotides are TGTGCCAGCAGTTTCCCACTTAACACTGAAGCTTTCTTT. Translated: CASSFPLNTEAFF.

The J gene is TRBJ2-7, the V gene TRBV7-6; TRBD1 matches 7 bases. The CDR3 consists of 14 residues. Germline V gives CDR1 SGHVS, CDR2 FNYEAQ. Trimming at V came to 5 bases and at J to 0 bases, leaving 4 bases not matched to a gene. The CDR3 nucleotides read TGTGCCAGCAGCCAAAACAGGGGCTCCTACGAGCAGTACTTC. Its translation: CASSQNRGSYEQYF.

In DNA form, the CDR3 reads TGTGCCAGCAGTTACTCGATCCAGACTTTGAACACTGAAGCTTTCTTT. Protein product: CASSYSIQTLNTEAFF. The rearrangement joins TRBV6-5 to TRBJ1-1; D uncertain. This CDR3 has 16 residues. With 0 bases removed from V and 0 bases from J, the gap between germline ends came to 11 bases. The germline gives CDR1 MNHEY, CDR2 SVGAGI.

DNA of the CDR3: TGTGCCAGCATTCTGACTAGCGGGAGGCTAATCACCGGGGAGCTGTTTTTT. This sequence encodes CASILTSGRLITGELFF. The chain links TRBV2 to TRBJ2-2; 13 nucleotides agree with TRBD2. Germline V gene lookup returns CDR1 SNHLY and CDR2 FYNNEI. V was clipped by 7 bases and J by 4 bases; unmatched bases: 9. This CDR3 is built from 17 residues.

This clone appeared once. The rearrangement links TRBV13 to TRBJ2-7, with 8 bases fitting TRBD2. V lost 5 bases to trimming and J lost 0 bases; unmatched junction nucleotides: 12. The CDR3 length is 17 residues. Per the germline V gene, CDR1 is PRHDT and CDR2 is FYEKMQ (reference sequence). The CDR3 protein is CASSQTRFSGASYEQYF. The DNA for the CDR3 is TGTGCCAGCAGCCAGACAAGATTTAGCGGGGCCTCCTACGAGCAGTACTTC.

This clone is a singleton in its sample. This chain links TRBV15 with TRBJ1-1; D ambiguous. This CDR3 contains 15 residues. Trimming stripped 5 bases from V and 5 bases from J, with 18 bases between. Germline values: CDR1 LNHNV, CDR2 YYDKDF (reference sequence). CDR3: CATSPRGLGITEAFF. The CDR3 DNA follows: TGTGCCACCAGCCCCCGAGGGTTGGGTATAACTGAAGCTTTCTTT.

This CDR3 is CASSVEGGETETQYF. CDR3 DNA: TGTGCCAGCAGCGTAGAGGGAGGGGAGACTGAGACCCAGTACTTC. The chain recombines TRBV9 with TRBJ2-5; 7 bases are shared with TRBD2. V gave up 0 bases and J gave up 5 bases; unmatched junction bases: 7. Per germline, CDR1 SGDLS and CDR2 YYNGEE. The CDR3 runs 15 residues.

The chain links TRBV6-5 to TRBJ2-5; TRBD2 matches at 9 bases. The CDR3 is 15 residues long. Germline trimming cut 0 bases from V and 3 bases from J; bases unmatched to any gene: 2. The germline CDR1 and CDR2 sequences are MNHEY and SVGAGI. The CDR3 nucleotides are TGTGCCAGCAGTTACTCGCAGCGGGAGGAAGAGACCCAGTACTTC. Protein product: CASSYSQREEETQYF.

The chain combines TRBV10-3 with TRBJ2-7; weak D call: TRBD2 (5 bases). The CDR3 consists of 13 residues. Germline V gives CDR1 ENHRY, CDR2 SYGVKD. V was shortened by 6 bases and J by 2 bases, with 11 bases between the two germline ends. CDR3 loop: CAIRVDGAYEQYF. In DNA, the CDR3 is TGTGCCATCAGGGTCGACGGGGCCTACGAGCAGTACTTC.

The chain joins TRBV21-1 to TRBJ2-7; TRBD1 is taken as the D call from the table, unchecked against the DNA. TRBV21-1 is a listed pseudogene. This CDR3 is built from 16 residues. The CDR3 here is CASSFRTTGSSYEQYF. CDR3 bases: TGTGCCAGCAGCTTTCGCACGACAGGGTCCTCCTACGAGCAGTACTTC.